The present T cell receptor beta chain was sequenced within a study of shared clonotypes between healthy human individuals. Study-wide background: Three plates each covered CD4 naive and memory; CD8 naive two, CD8 memory one.

Sorted-subset replicate PCRs used 200 ng of genomic DNA. This amount corresponded to tens of thousands of T cell genomes. Produced via immunoSEQ multiplex PCR; TCRdb's table is partial and in-frame only. The sample lists 2.5 million or so clones, around nine tenths occurring once. Trimming left V 4 bases short and J 4 bases short, with 11 bases between. The CDR3 runs 13 residues. Germline CDR1 WSHSY, CDR2 SAAADI. Broader study findings: What limited the represented genetic and exposure-history diversity was the small number of donors. What rarefaction showed was incomplete sorted-subset sequencing despite large depth.

As to this clone: Its antigen is still unknown.

The sequence was collected from a man aged 18 to 29 in good health. Sequencing input: naive CD4+ T cells sorted from blood. Subset described: CD45RA+ positively selected. J is TRBJ2-7 and V is TRBV10-2; D may be TRBD2 (6 bases). CDR3 coding DNA: TGCGCCAGCAGTGCAGGACGGGAGTACGAGCAGTACTTC. Protein: CASSAGREYEQYF.